Shown below are 23 T cell receptor beta chains from a single sample sequenced in a study of shared clonotypes between healthy human individuals. The naive CD8 fraction comprised CD45RO-negative cells positively selected for CCR7 and excluded terminally differentiated effector memory CD45RA+ cells. Some clones are missing from TCRdb's copy, which holds only in-frame ones; the method was immunoSEQ multiplex PCR. The top ten clones hold 0.95% to 1.5% of a sample with about 2 million clones, about 95% of them seen once. What was sequenced was naive CD8+ T cells sorted from blood. These receptors were taken from a man younger than 30 in good health.

The chain has TRBV6-1 and TRBJ1-5; no definite D call. CDR1 MNHNS and CDR2 SASEGT come from the germline V gene. This CDR3 contains 15 residues. Trimming pared 1 base from V and 4 bases from J, leaving 11 bases between. DNA for the CDR3: TGTGCCAGCAGTGAAGATGCTTGGGCAAATCAGCCCCAGCATTTT. Translating it yields CASSEDAWANQPQHF.

Concerning this clone itself: Other DNA sequences within the sample encode an identical CDR3. The gene calls are TRBV6-1 and TRBJ2-7; 12 bases line up with TRBD2. The germline V gene encodes CDR1 MNHNS and CDR2 SASEGT. V shed 2 bases and J 0 bases; nucleotides not matched to a gene: 2. CDR3 length equals 16 residues. The CDR3 loop reads CASSEPLAGGSYEQYF. The CDR3 coding sequence is TGTGCCAGCAGTGAACCACTAGCGGGGGGCTCCTACGAGCAGTACTTC.

The genes are TRBV4-3 and TRBJ1-1; tentative D call: TRBD1 (6 bases). CDR3 length equals 16 residues. V was cut by 0 bases and J by 2 bases, with 13 bases left in between. The germline V gene encodes CDR1 LGHNA and CDR2 YSLEER. CDR3 DNA sequence: TGCGCCAGCAGCCAAGATCATCAGGGGTTTAACACTGAAGCTTTCTTT. Encoded protein: CASSQDHQGFNTEAFF.

V usage is TRBV28 and J usage is TRBJ2-1; a weak D match, TRBD1 (6 bases). V gave up 3 bases and J gave up 2 bases, with 11 bases separating them. CDR3 length: 15 amino acids. Germline V gene data show CDR1 as MDHEN and CDR2 as SYDVKM. The CDR3 region is CASSFRGVTYNEQFF. The DNA of the CDR3 is TGTGCCAGCAGTTTCAGGGGAGTGACCTACAATGAGCAGTTCTTC.

This chain links TRBV19 with TRBJ1-1; D gene ambiguous. Trimming cost V 7 bases and J 6 bases, with 6 bases left between them. This CDR3 comprises 10 residues. Germline V lookup: CDR1 LNHDA, CDR2 SQIVND (reference sequence). The CDR3, as DNA: TGTGCCAGTAACGGGCCTGAAGCTTTCTTT. It yields the protein CASNGPEAFF.

V and J are TRBV6-1 and TRBJ1-2; 8 bases line up with TRBD1. Germline trimming cut 2 bases from V and 6 bases from J; bases unmatched to any gene: 11. CDR1 and CDR2 (germline): MNHNS, SASEGT. This CDR3 spans 16 amino acids. The CDR3 bases are TGTGCCAGCAGTGAAATGATTGGACAGGGTACCGATGGCTACACCTTC. Its protein is CASSEMIGQGTDGYTF.

For this clone: Other nucleotide sequences in the sample specify the same CDR3. This chain uses TRBV5-6 with TRBJ1-2; no clear D gene. V lost 3 bases, J lost 5 bases, and 11 bases lay in between. Germline values: CDR1 SGHDT, CDR2 YYEEEE. There are 13 residues in the CDR3. The CDR3 nucleotides read TGTGCCAGCAGCTCCGGCGGCGGGTATGGCTACACCTTC. Its protein product is CASSSGGGYGYTF.

This chain joins TRBV6-5 and TRBJ1-2; possibly TRBD1 for D (6 bases). Trimming cost V 0 bases and J 4 bases, with 15 bases left between them. The CDR3 runs to 16 residues. Germline lookup yields CDR1 MNHEY and CDR2 SVGAGI. CDR3 nucleotides: TGTGCCAGCAGTTACTCTACAGGGCATCTTATCTATGGCTACACCTTC. This translates into CASSYSTGHLIYGYTF.

The chain links TRBV6-5 to TRBJ2-1, with 7 positions matching TRBD1. With V trimmed by 1 base and J by 10 bases, 4 bases remained unmatched. CDR3 length equals 13 residues. Germline CDR1 is MNHEY and CDR2 is SVGAGI. DNA for the CDR3: TGTGCCAGCAGTTACTTAGGGACAGAGGAGCAGTTCTTC. It translates to CASSYLGTEEQFF.

The chain carries TRBV10-3 and TRBJ2-7, with TRBD1 identical over 8 bases. CDR3 length equals 16 residues. The V gene end was trimmed by 0 bases and the J gene end by 4 bases; junction bases not matched to a gene: 8. The germline CDR1 and CDR2 sequences are ENHRY and SYGVKD. The CDR3 region is CAISESGPGGAYEQYF. The CDR3, as DNA: TGTGCCATCAGTGAGTCAGGTCCAGGGGGCGCGTACGAGCAGTACTTC.

The chain is built from TRBV27 and TRBJ2-2; no clear D. The CDR3 runs to 13 residues. Germline loops: CDR1 MNHEY, CDR2 SMNVEV (reference sequence). V lost 5 bases, J lost 0 bases, and 4 bases lay in between. In nucleotides, the CDR3 is TGTGCCAGCAGTATAACGAACACCGGGGAGCTGTTTTTT. It codes for CASSITNTGELFF.

In nucleotides, the CDR3 is TGTGCCACCCTCGACCCGACGGCCCCGCTATTCTACGAGCAGTACTTC. Its protein is CATLDPTAPLFYEQYF. This rearrangement joins TRBV10-3 to TRBJ2-7, with D unresolved. Germline lookup yields CDR1 ENHRY and CDR2 SYGVKD. The CDR3 length is 16 residues. V was clipped by 10 bases and J by 3 bases, with 25 bases between them.

The V and J genes are TRBV5-5 and TRBJ1-6; a possible D gene is TRBD1 (5 bases). Per germline, CDR1 SGHKS and CDR2 YYEKEE (reference sequence). V was pared by 2 bases and J by 2 bases, with 11 bases between. The CDR3 consists of 16 residues. The CDR3 sequence: CASSLRPTAYNSPLHF. The CDR3 nucleotides read TGTGCCAGCAGCTTACGGCCGACAGCCTATAATTCACCCCTCCACTTT.

The chain employs TRBV13 and TRBJ2-7; TRBD2 agrees at 11 bases. Germline-derived CDR1 and CDR2 are PRHDT and FYEKMQ (reference sequence). Unmatched junction bases numbered 7, after V lost 5 bases and J lost 4 bases. This CDR3 region has 15 residues. The CDR3 sequence: CASSVTSGSMYEQYF. In DNA, the CDR3 is TGTGCCAGCAGCGTAACTAGCGGGAGTATGTACGAGCAGTACTTC.

This rearrangement joins TRBV28 to TRBJ1-2, with a tentative D call TRBD1 (6 bases). CDR1 MDHEN and CDR2 SYDVKM come from the germline V gene. CDR3 length: 14 residues. V lost 3 bases and J 8 bases, leaving 16 bases between the germline ends. CDR3 in DNA: TGTGCCAGCAGTTTTTTGGGCAGGGGCCGAGGCTACACCTTC. Encoded protein: CASSFLGRGRGYTF.

This clone was observed once. This chain uses TRBV12-1 with TRBJ2-7; TRBD2, the D gene given by the table, was not confirmed from the DNA. TRBV12-1 is a pseudogene segment. This CDR3 is built from 12 residues. The CDR3 sequence: CASLGGSYEQYF. The CDR3 DNA reads TGTGCCAGTCTGGGGGGCTCCTACGAGCAGTACTTC.

CDR3 loop: CASSLGEQLIYEQYF. The CDR3 coding sequence is TGTGCCAGCAGCTTAGGGGAACAGTTGATCTACGAGCAGTACTTC. This chain connects TRBV11-3 to TRBJ2-7, with D unresolved. This CDR3 comprises 15 residues. V lost 1 base and J 3 bases, leaving 13 bases between the germline ends. Looked up from germline, CDR1 is SGHNT and CDR2 is YENEEA.

This chain connects TRBV27 to TRBJ1-2, with a possible D match to TRBD1 (6 bases). Germline CDR1 reads MNHEY; CDR2 reads SMNVEV (reference sequence). V lost 6 bases, J lost 4 bases, and 15 bases lay in between. This CDR3 contains 14 residues. Here the CDR3 DNA reads TGTGCCAGCAGCGAGGGGGGCGCCGGCTATGGCTACACCTTC. It is translated as CASSEGGAGYGYTF.

The chain uses TRBV4-3 and TRBJ2-1; D is possibly TRBD2 (6 bases). Between the trimmed V and J ends, which lost 8 bases and 6 bases, there was a span of 11 bases. The CDR3 has 12 residues. Germline CDR1 reads LGHNA; CDR2 reads YSLEER. CDR3 sequence: CASGRGSNEQFF. The CDR3 nucleotides are TGCGCCAGCGGGCGGGGCTCCAATGAGCAGTTCTTC.

To note about this clone: This CDR3 is also generated by other DNA sequences in the sample. This chain connects TRBV27 to TRBJ1-5; D not resolved. The germline V gene has CDR1 MNHEY and CDR2 SMNVEV (reference sequence). There are 14 residues in the CDR3. V was shortened by 6 bases and J by 0 bases, with 9 bases between the two germline ends. CDR3 bases: TGTGCCAGCAGACCTTCTGGTAGCAATCAGCCCCAGCATTTT. Translated, it gives CASRPSGSNQPQHF.

This chain joins TRBV2 and TRBJ2-3, with 11 bases matching TRBD2. This CDR3 has 14 amino acids. Unmatched junction bases numbered 3, after V lost 7 bases and J lost 3 bases. CDR1 is SNHLY, CDR2 FYNNEI, per germline. The CDR3, as DNA: TGTGCCAGCACACTAGCGGGGGCGACAGATACGCAGTATTTT. Encoded protein: CASTLAGATDTQYF.

This chain links TRBV7-2 with TRBJ2-5, with D unresolved. The CDR3 has 13 residues. V was cut by 2 bases and J by 4 bases, with 8 bases left in between. CDR1 and CDR2 (germline): SGHTA, FQGNSA. This CDR3 reads CASSLSGGETQYF. The DNA for the CDR3 is TGTGCCAGCAGCTTATCGGGCGGAGAGACCCAGTACTTC.

This clone appeared once. The chain joins TRBV10-3 to TRBJ2-2; D uncertain. The CDR3 totals 14 residues. Germline loops: CDR1 ENHRY, CDR2 SYGVKD. V was trimmed by 7 bases and J by 0 bases, leaving 9 bases between them. This CDR3 reads CAIKTGPNTGELFF. In nucleotides, the CDR3 is TGTGCCATCAAAACTGGTCCGAACACCGGGGAGCTGTTTTTT.